The next 3 T cell receptor beta chains were all read from a single sample in a study of identical twins. One entry per CDR3 protein, called by TCRdb with MiXCR from the 5' RACE reads. This repertoire shows roughly 1.6 million distinct CDR3 sequences, about 31% found once; its top ten account for less than 0.35%. The sequenced material came from cord blood. These receptors were obtained from a newborn girl in good health.

The rearrangement uses TRBV18 and TRBJ1-1; D call uncertain. V gave up 2 bases and J gave up 0 bases, with 7 bases separating them. The CDR3 is 14 amino acids. Germline CDR1 and CDR2: KGHSH and LQKENI. The CDR3 DNA is TGTGCCAGCTCACCAAACCTGATGAACACTGAAGCTTTCTTT. It translates to CASSPNLMNTEAFF.

This chain links TRBV7-2 with TRBJ2-1; no firm D call. Germline CDR1 is SGHTA and CDR2 is FQGNSA. The length of the CDR3 is 12 residues. V gave up 5 bases and J gave up 7 bases, with 9 bases separating them. The CDR3 DNA sequence: TGTGCCAGCAGCGTAAGACCGAATGAGCAGTTCTTC. Translation: CASSVRPNEQFF. The variable domain in full, with the rest retrieved from reference TRBV7-2 and TRBJ2-1, is GAGVSQSPSNKVTEKGKDVELRCDPISGHTALYWYRQSLGQGLEFLIYFQGNSAPDKSGLPSDRFSAERTGGSVSTLTIQRTQQEDSAVYLCASSVRPNEQFFGPGTRLTVL.

This clonotype was observed a few times. The gene calls are TRBV20-1 and TRBJ1-4; D is uncertain. CDR3 length: 14 amino acids. Germline-derived CDR1 and CDR2 are DFQATT and SNEGSKA (reference sequence). V lost 3 bases to trimming and J lost 0 bases, with 8 bases between them. In nucleotides, the CDR3 is TGCAGTGCTAGTGGACTCGCAACTAATGAAAAACTGTTTTTT. This encodes CSASGLATNEKLFF.